These 21 T cell receptor beta chains came from one sample sequenced in a study of shared clonotypes between healthy human individuals. The repertoire was sequenced with immunoSEQ multiplex PCR; TCRdb's copy has only in-frame clones and lacks some. The table records about 770,000 clones, over 55% of them present only once. Sequenced sample: memory CD4+ T cells sorted from blood. The subset was: CD45RA-negative fraction. All receptors come from a woman aged 25 to 39 in good health.

This rearrangement joins TRBV29-1 to TRBJ2-2; 9 positions agree with TRBD2. V shed 6 bases, J shed 7 bases, and the junction held 9 bases outside the gene matches. The CDR3 covers 14 residues. Germline lookup yields CDR1 SQVTM and CDR2 ANQGSEA. In DNA form, the CDR3 reads TGCAGCGTAGCCGGGACTAGCTTTGGCGGGGAGCTGTTTTTT. This translates into CSVAGTSFGGELFF.

In the case of this clone: Other DNA sequences from this sample encode an identical CDR3 as well. The J gene is TRBJ2-3, the V gene TRBV11-2, with D tentatively TRBD1 (5 bases). The germline gives CDR1 SGHAT, CDR2 FQNNGV. Trimming pared 0 bases from V and 5 bases from J, leaving 6 bases between. CDR3 length equals 13 residues. In DNA form, the CDR3 reads TGTGCCAGCAGCTTAGATCAGGGAGATACGCAGTATTTT. Encoded protein: CASSLDQGDTQYF.

Here the CDR3 DNA reads TGTGCCAGCAGCGAAGCCGGGAGTCCCCTCTGGGACACTGAAGCTTTCTTT. Translating it yields CASSEAGSPLWDTEAFF. The chain links TRBV7-2 to TRBJ1-1, with D unresolved. Looked up from germline, CDR1 is SGHTA and CDR2 is FQGNSA. This CDR3 has 17 amino acids. Trimming took off 5 bases at V and 3 bases at J, with 22 bases between the two ends.

The genes are TRBV6-6 and TRBJ1-5; the match to TRBD1 covers 7 bases. Trimming took 4 bases from V and 3 from J; bases not matched to a gene: 6. Germline V gene sequence: CDR1 MNHNY, CDR2 SVGAGI (reference sequence). The CDR3 is 15 residues long. The CDR3, as DNA: TGTGCCAGCAGTTGGTTAGGGGGCTTCAATCAGCCCCAGCATTTT. Translated, it gives CASSWLGGFNQPQHF.

This clone was found a few times. The V and J genes are TRBV11-2 and TRBJ2-3; 7 bases align to TRBD2. Germline CDR1 and CDR2: SGHAT and FQNNGV. The CDR3 contains 16 residues. V gave up 5 bases and J gave up 0 bases; unmatched junction bases: 8. The CDR3 loop reads CASSPWGAGSTDTQYF. The CDR3 nucleotides are TGTGCCAGCAGCCCCTGGGGAGCGGGAAGCACAGATACGCAGTATTTT.

There are a few counts of this clone. The chain combines TRBV5-1 with TRBJ2-6; 13 bases agree with TRBD2. This CDR3 region has 17 residues. The J segment lost 4 bases and the V segment lost 3 bases, leaving 4 bases of the junction unmatched. The germline gives CDR1 SGHRS, CDR2 YFSETQ. The CDR3 reads CASSWTSGSPGANVLTF. The CDR3 nucleotides are TGCGCCAGCAGCTGGACTAGCGGGAGCCCCGGGGCCAACGTCCTGACTTTC.

Concerning this clone: The same CDR3 arises from other DNA sequences in this sample as well. The J gene is TRBJ2-5, the V gene TRBV7-3, with 9 bases matching TRBD1. Per germline, CDR1 SGHTA and CDR2 FQGTGA. This CDR3 region has 13 residues. Unmatched junction bases numbered 3, after V lost 5 bases and J lost 5 bases. The CDR3 here is CASSRDRGETQYF. CDR3 in DNA: TGTGCCAGCAGCCGCGACAGGGGGGAGACCCAGTACTTC.

This clone was picked up a small number of times. The rearrangement joins TRBV6-1 to TRBJ2-4; TRBD2 matches 9 bases. The CDR3 runs 17 residues. Germline-derived CDR1 and CDR2 are MNHNS and SASEGT. The ends lost 4 bases at V and 1 base at J; junction bases unmatched: 8. CDR3 nucleotides: TGTGCCAGCAGTGCCACAAGACTAGCGGTCGCCAAAAACATTCAGTACTTC. Protein sequence: CASSATRLAVAKNIQYF.

This clone was picked up a small number of times. The CDR3 nucleotides are TGTGCCAGTAGTCCTCCCTGGGGGACTGGAAACACCATATATTTT. Protein: CASSPPWGTGNTIYF. This chain joins TRBV19 and TRBJ1-3; TRBD1 might be the D (5 bases). CDR1 LNHDA and CDR2 SQIVND come from the germline V gene (reference sequence). CDR3 length: 15 amino acids. With 5 bases removed from V and 2 bases from J, the gap between germline ends came to 13 bases.

This chain joins TRBV15 and TRBJ1-1; D uncertain. The CDR3 extends over 15 amino acids. CDR1 is LNHNV and CDR2 is YYDKDF in the germline V gene (reference sequence). V was trimmed by 0 bases and J by 6 bases, leaving 14 bases between them. CDR3 protein: CATSRDREGAAEAFF. The CDR3 nucleotides are TGTGCCACCAGCAGAGATCGCGAGGGAGCGGCTGAAGCTTTCTTT.

The CDR3 here is CASRRSDSEAFF. DNA for the CDR3: TGTGCCAGCAGACGCAGCGACAGTGAAGCTTTCTTT. V usage is TRBV28 and J usage is TRBJ1-1; D may be TRBD1 (5 bases). The CDR3 length is 12 residues. Trimming left V 6 bases short and J 7 bases short, with 12 bases between. Germline CDR1 MDHEN, CDR2 SYDVKM. The complete variable domain, with remaining parts taken from reference TRBV28 and TRBJ1-1, reads DVKVTQSSRYLVKRTGEKVFLECVQDMDHENMFWYRQDPGLGLRLIYFSYDVKMKEKGDIPEGYSVSREKKERFSLILESASTNQTSMYLCASRRSDSEAFFGQGTRLTVV.

The chain is built from TRBV27 and TRBJ1-2, with D tentatively TRBD1 (5 bases). This CDR3 spans 12 amino acids. CDR1 and CDR2 (germline): MNHEY, SMNVEV (reference sequence). Trimming took off 4 bases at V and 9 bases at J, with 12 bases between the two ends. CDR3 loop: CASSSGGLRYTF. CDR3 coding DNA: TGTGCCAGCAGTTCTGGGGGATTGCGCTACACCTTC.

This chain uses TRBV7-2 with TRBJ2-1; D not resolved. The CDR3 has 14 amino acids. V lost 1 base and J 4 bases, leaving 8 bases between the germline ends. Looked up from germline, CDR1 is SGHTA and CDR2 is FQGNSA. The CDR3 DNA is TGTGCCAGCAGCTTAGTAAGAGCGTACAATGAGCAGTTCTTC. Its translation is CASSLVRAYNEQFF.

This clone was counted only a few times. The genes are TRBV4-2 and TRBJ1-2; tentative D call: TRBD1 (5 bases). Germline CDR1 is LGHNA and CDR2 is YNFKEQ. CDR3 size: 12 residues. The V end was cut by 3 bases, the J end by 4 bases, with 6 bases between. The CDR3 sequence: CASSQGLYGYTF. The CDR3 nucleotides are TGTGCCAGCAGCCAGGGGCTCTATGGCTACACCTTC.

V usage is TRBV18 and J usage is TRBJ2-7; D unresolved. Germline CDR1 reads KGHSH; CDR2 reads LQKENI. The V end was cut by 3 bases, the J end by 7 bases, with 16 bases between. This CDR3 has 14 residues. Here the CDR3 DNA reads TGTGCCAGCTCACCGCCACCTTTGTTCTCGGAGCAGTACTTC. It codes for CASSPPPLFSEQYF.

The chain carries TRBV19 and TRBJ1-5; D uncertain. Germline V gene data show CDR1 as LNHDA and CDR2 as SQIVND (reference sequence). V was clipped by 7 bases and J by 0 bases, with 13 bases between them. The CDR3 has 15 residues. CDR3 loop: CASKDGRISNQPQHF. CDR3 bases: TGTGCCAGTAAAGACGGACGTATTAGCAATCAGCCCCAGCATTTT.

This chain connects TRBV7-3 to TRBJ2-1, with 10 bases that match TRBD2. This CDR3 is 21 amino acids long. Per germline, CDR1 SGHTA and CDR2 FQGTGA. V was pared by 3 bases and J by 4 bases, with 21 bases of the junction left unmatched. This CDR3 reads CASSLFPRSSGSQKIYNEQFF. Written as DNA, the CDR3 is TGTGCCAGCAGCTTGTTCCCCCGGTCTAGCGGGAGCCAGAAGATTTACAATGAGCAGTTCTTC. The full variable domain, its missing parts supplied by reference TRBV7-3 and TRBJ2-1, is GAGVSQTPSNKVTEKGKYVELRCDPISGHTALYWYRQSLGQGPEFLIYFQGTGAADDSGLPNDRFFAVRPEGSVSTLKIQRTERGDSAVYLCASSLFPRSSGSQKIYNEQFFGPGTRLTVL.

The chain recombines TRBV11-3 with TRBJ2-1, with a possible D match to TRBD2 (5 bases). V was cut by 5 bases and J by 9 bases, with 14 bases left in between. The CDR3 length is 13 residues. Germline V lookup: CDR1 SGHNT, CDR2 YENEEA. The chain's CDR3 is CASSTQEDAEQFF. The CDR3 bases are TGTGCCAGCAGCACCCAGGAGGACGCTGAGCAGTTCTTC. Full variable domain (rest looked up from reference TRBV11-3 and TRBJ2-1): EAGVVQSPRYKIIEKKQPVAFWCNPISGHNTLYWYLQNLGQGPELLIRYENEEAVDDSQLPKDRFSAERLKGVDSTLKIQPAELGDSAVYLCASSTQEDAEQFFGPGTRLTVL.

The chain employs TRBV10-1 and TRBJ2-5; 13 nucleotides align to TRBD2. The trim removed 2 bases at V and 4 bases at J, leaving 4 bases unmatched. Germline-derived CDR1 and CDR2 are WNHNN and SYGVQD (reference sequence). The CDR3 is 16 residues long. The CDR3 reads CASSETSGRAVETQYF. The CDR3 coding sequence is TGCGCCAGCAGTGAGACTAGCGGGAGGGCCGTAGAGACCCAGTACTTC.

This rearrangement joins TRBV10-1 to TRBJ2-1, with 12 bases identical to TRBD2. Germline V lookup: CDR1 WNHNN, CDR2 SYGVQD (reference sequence). The CDR3 extends over 12 amino acids. V lost 6 bases to trimming and J lost 12 bases; unmatched junction nucleotides: 3. The CDR3 region is CASSLTSGRQFF. The CDR3 DNA reads as TGCGCCAGCAGCCTGACTAGCGGGAGGCAGTTCTTC.

Regarding this clone: Other nucleotide sequences from this sample produce the same CDR3. This rearrangement joins TRBV18 to TRBJ1-2; no firm D call. The germline V and J ends were trimmed by 2 bases and 3 bases, with 7 bases remaining between them. There are 13 residues in the CDR3. In germline, CDR1 is KGHSH, CDR2 LQKENI. The CDR3 DNA sequence: TGTGCCAGCTCACCAGGCCGGGACTATGGCTACACCTTC. It codes for CASSPGRDYGYTF. Variable domain in full (rest from reference TRBV18 and TRBJ1-2): NAGVMQNPRHLVRRRGQEARLRCSPMKGHSHVYWYRQLPEEGLKFMVYLQKENIIDESGMPKERFSAEFPKEGPSILRIQQVVRGDSAAYFCASSPGRDYGYTFGSGTRLTVV.